The present TCR beta chain was sequenced within a study of T cells in Graves' hyperthyroidism and ophthalmopathy. The table lists this clonotype with a few counts. Trimming removed 5 bases at V and 6 bases at J, with 14 bases between. Germline CDR1 MNHNS, CDR2 SASEGT. There are 14 residues in the CDR3. TCR beta CDR3 sequences were amplified from RNA transcripts. During a first-round RT-PCR of the TCR CDR3, the HTBI primer set was used. TCRdb reprocessed the multiplex PCR reads with MiXCR, giving one entry per CDR3 protein. The sample yields 560,000 or so distinct CDR3 sequences, around 46% seen once. Sequenced: peripheral blood or thyroid tissue (not recorded which). The clonotype originates from a woman under 30 with Graves' hyperthyroidism. This chain uses TRBV6-1 with TRBJ1-5; weak D call: TRBD1 (5 bases). The CDR3 DNA sequence: TGTGCCAGCAGTATAGACAGCGAGAGTCAGCCCCAGCATTTT. Translation gives CASSIDSESQPQHF.